This TCR beta chain was sequenced during a study of identical twins. Study results and limitations: The study drew conclusions from cross-sectional statistical analysis, not from following the same donors.

Concerning this clonotype itself: Its antigen is undetermined.

A template switching step contributed a universal primer site, while unique molecular identifiers were present in the cDNA. TCRdb fed the 5' RACE reads into MiXCR, producing one record per CDR3 protein. Counted here are some 1,700,000 distinct CDR3 sequences, less than 35% occurring once; the ten biggest clones make up about 0.27%. V shed 0 bases and J shed 4 bases, with 15 bases lying between them. The germline gives CDR1 DFQATT, CDR2 SNEGSKA (reference sequence). CDR3 size: 15 residues. The rearrangement uses TRBV20-1 and TRBJ1-2, with TRBD1 as a possible D gene (6 bases). This receptor was identified in a newborn girl in good health. The sample consisted of cord blood. In nucleotides, the CDR3 is TGCAGTGCTAGAGATGGGGGCAGGGTGGGCTATGGCTACACCTTC. Translation gives CSARDGGRVGYGYTF.